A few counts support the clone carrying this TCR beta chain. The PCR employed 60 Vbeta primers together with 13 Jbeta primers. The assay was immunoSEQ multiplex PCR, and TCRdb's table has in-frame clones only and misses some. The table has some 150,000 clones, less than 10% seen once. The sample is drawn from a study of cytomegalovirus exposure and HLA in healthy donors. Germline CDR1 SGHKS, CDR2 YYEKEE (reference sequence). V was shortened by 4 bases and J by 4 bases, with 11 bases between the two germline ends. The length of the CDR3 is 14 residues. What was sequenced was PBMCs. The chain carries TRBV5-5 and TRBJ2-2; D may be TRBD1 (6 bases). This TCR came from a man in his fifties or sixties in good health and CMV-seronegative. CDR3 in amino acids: CASSPGHLTGELFF. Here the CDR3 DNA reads TGTGCCAGCAGCCCGGGACACCTCACCGGGGAGCTGTTTTTT.